Each of the 21 T cell receptor beta chains below was sequenced from the same sample in a study of OX40 agonist ivuxolimab in advanced cancers. The method behind the library was the immunoSEQ multiplex PCR assay. This immuneACCESS table, as held by TCRdb, lists in-frame sequences with V and J called but not all clones. Of the missing ones, under half trace to an unresolved V gene in checked studies; the others have no known cause. This sample holds about 110,000 clones; just over 90% were observed only once. Roughly 0.5% of the sample belongs to the ten largest clones. The material sequenced was CD4+ or CD8+ T cells sorted from blood, taken in a trial of the OX40 agonist ivuxolimab. Every receptor here comes from an adult with an advanced solid tumor such as melanoma, head and neck, liver or kidney cancer.

The chain recombines TRBV6-5 with TRBJ2-1; 8 bases line up with TRBD2. Germline V CDR1 and CDR2: MNHEY, SVGAGI. CDR3 length: 14 residues. The V and J ends lost 4 bases and 10 bases, in that order; junction bases with no gene match: 9. CDR3 amino acids: CASSSPGRGGEQFF. As DNA, the CDR3 is TGTGCCAGCAGTTCCCCCGGGAGGGGCGGAGAGCAGTTCTTC.

The chain joins TRBV19 to TRBJ2-1, with 14 nucleotides matching TRBD2. The trim removed 3 bases at V and 6 bases at J, leaving 1 base unmatched. The CDR3 covers 15 residues. CDR1 and CDR2 (germline): LNHDA, SQIVND (reference sequence). The CDR3 DNA reads TGTGCCAGTAGTATTGGGACTAGCGGGGGCAATGAGCAGTTCTTC. It encodes CASSIGTSGGNEQFF. The whole variable domain, remainder taken from reference TRBV19 and TRBJ2-1, is DGGITQSPKYLFRKEGQNVTLSCEQNLNHDAMYWYRQDPGQGLRLIYYSQIVNDFQKGDIAEGYSVSREKKESFPLTVTSAQKNPTAFYLCASSIGTSGGNEQFFGPGTRLTVL.

CDR3 amino acids: CASNPQGFQEKLFF. The CDR3 DNA follows: TGTGCCAGCAATCCTCAGGGCTTCCAAGAAAAACTGTTTTTT. The genes are TRBV6-6 and TRBJ1-4; D possibly corresponds to TRBD1 (5 bases). From germline, CDR1 is MNHNY and CDR2 SVGAGI (reference sequence). The germline V and J ends were trimmed by 7 bases and 8 bases, with 17 bases remaining between them. The CDR3 length is 14 residues.

The chain joins TRBV30 to TRBJ1-1, with D hard to call. V lost 4 bases and J 2 bases, leaving 11 bases between the germline ends. The germline gives CDR1 GTSNPN, CDR2 SVGIG (reference sequence). The CDR3 runs to 13 residues. The CDR3 coding sequence is TGTGCCTGGAAAGCGCGTATTAACACTGAAGCTTTCTTT. Amino acid sequence: CAWKARINTEAFF.

This chain links TRBV7-2 with TRBJ2-4; 8 nucleotides line up with TRBD1. The germline V gene has CDR1 SGHTA and CDR2 FQGNSA. The CDR3 has 14 residues. Trimming at V came to 4 bases and at J to 7 bases, leaving 6 bases not matched to a gene. CDR3 sequence: CASSSGQGWNIQYF. For the CDR3, the DNA is TGTGCCAGCAGCTCCGGACAGGGTTGGAACATTCAGTACTTC.

V is TRBV6-5 and J is TRBJ1-2; D uncertain. V lost 3 bases and J 7 bases, leaving 12 bases between the germline ends. Germline V lookup: CDR1 MNHEY, CDR2 SVGAGI. The CDR3 runs to 13 residues. CDR3 amino acids: CASSYPGGLGYTF. DNA of the CDR3: TGTGCCAGCAGTTATCCGGGAGGCCTTGGCTACACCTTC.

The table lists this clone with a count of one. The chain carries TRBV7-9 and TRBJ1-2, with D tentatively TRBD1 (5 bases). V was clipped by 3 bases and J by 8 bases, with 25 bases between them. Germline CDR1 reads SEHNR; CDR2 reads FQNEAQ (reference sequence). CDR3 size: 17 residues. CDR3 protein: CASSFGFEARGRAGYTF. The CDR3, as DNA: TGTGCCAGCAGCTTCGGTTTCGAAGCCCGGGGCCGAGCAGGCTACACCTTC.

This CDR3 reads CASSQSPPAGSGNTIYF. The DNA for the CDR3 is TGCGCCAGCAGCCAGAGCCCCCCGGCAGGGTCTGGAAACACCATATATTTT. The chain combines TRBV4-3 with TRBJ1-3, with a possible D match to TRBD1 (5 bases). Germline CDR1 and CDR2: LGHNA and YSLEER. V was trimmed by 3 bases and J by 1 base, leaving 16 bases between them. This CDR3 comprises 17 residues.

This clone was detected once. The chain carries TRBV7-6 and TRBJ2-7; TRBD2 matches at 13 bases. This CDR3 spans 17 amino acids. V lost 0 bases and J lost 3; bases outside the gene matches: 5. Germline V lookup: CDR1 SGHVS, CDR2 FNYEAQ. In nucleotides, the CDR3 is TGTGCCAGCAGCTTAGCGCGACTAGCGGGGGGTGACTACGAGCAGTACTTC. Amino acid sequence: CASSLARLAGGDYEQYF. The full variable domain, its missing parts supplied by reference TRBV7-6 and TRBJ2-7, is GAGVSQSPRYKVTKRGQDVALRCDPISGHVSLYWYRQALGQGPEFLTYFNYEAQQDKSGLPNDRFSAERPEGSISTLTIQRTEQRDSAMYRCASSLARLAGGDYEQYFGPGTRLTVT.

This clone was detected once. This chain uses TRBV6-5 with TRBJ2-3; TRBD1 is a possible D gene (6 bases). V was pared by 7 bases and J by 0 bases, with 14 bases between. The CDR3 is 15 residues long. The germline CDR1 and CDR2 sequences are MNHEY and SVGAGI. Here the CDR3 reads CASNQGPTSTDTQYF. CDR3 sequence (DNA): TGTGCCAGCAACCAGGGGCCCACAAGCACAGATACGCAGTATTTT.

The chain links TRBV4-3 to TRBJ2-7; D unclear. V was clipped by 2 bases and J by 4 bases, with 15 bases between them. The germline V gene encodes CDR1 LGHNA and CDR2 YSLEER. This CDR3 has 15 residues. The CDR3 DNA sequence: TGCGCCAGCAGCCAATATCAGGAGTCTTCTTACGAGCAGTACTTC. As protein: CASSQYQESSYEQYF.

The CDR3 sequence is CASSRDRGYGGYTF. CDR3 nucleotide sequence: TGCGCCAGCTCCCGGGACAGGGGTTACGGTGGCTACACCTTC. The chain employs TRBV4-1 and TRBJ1-2; TRBD1 matches 10 bases. CDR1 and CDR2 (germline): MGHRA, YSYEKL. J was trimmed by 7 bases and V by 8 bases; bases with no gene match: 10. This CDR3 contains 14 residues.

The CDR3 is CASSMPGSQGAFDGYTF. The DNA of the CDR3 is TGTGCCAGTAGTATGCCGGGGTCGCAGGGGGCGTTCGATGGCTACACCTTC. The chain employs TRBV19 and TRBJ1-2, with 8 nucleotides matching TRBD1. Germline V gene lookup returns CDR1 LNHDA and CDR2 SQIVND (reference sequence). The J segment lost 6 bases and the V segment lost 3 bases, leaving 15 bases of the junction unmatched. This CDR3 contains 17 residues.

The gene calls are TRBV27 and TRBJ1-3; no clear D. The germline V and J ends were trimmed by 4 bases and 2 bases, with 6 bases remaining between them. From germline, CDR1 is MNHEY and CDR2 SMNVEV (reference sequence). The CDR3 totals 13 residues. In DNA form, the CDR3 reads TGTGCCAGCAGTTCGGGGACTGGAAACACCATATATTTT. Translation: CASSSGTGNTIYF.

The V gene is TRBV6-1, the J gene TRBJ1-5; no clear D. V lost 3 bases and J 7 bases, leaving 10 bases between the germline ends. Germline CDR1 and CDR2: MNHNS and SASEGT. CDR3 length: 13 amino acids. Written as DNA, the CDR3 is TGTGCCAGCAGTGACTCCACCGACCAGCCCCAGCATTTT. This codes for CASSDSTDQPQHF.

CDR3 loop: CAISSSGNTIYF. CDR3 coding DNA: TGTGCCATCAGTTCCTCTGGAAACACCATATATTTT. V and J are TRBV10-3 and TRBJ1-3; D gene ambiguous. The germline V gene has CDR1 ENHRY and CDR2 SYGVKD. V shed 5 bases and J shed 0 bases, with 2 bases lying between them. CDR3 length equals 12 residues.

The rearrangement uses TRBV6-6 and TRBJ1-5; TRBD1 aligns across 8 bases. CDR1 and CDR2 from the germline V gene are MNHNY and SVGAGI (reference sequence). V dropped 5 bases and J dropped 3; count of bases not matched to a gene: 3. CDR3 size: 14 residues. In nucleotides, the CDR3 is TGTGCCAGCAGTGACAGGGGTATCAATCAGCCCCAGCATTTT. Amino acids: CASSDRGINQPQHF.

V gene TRBV12-2 combines with J gene TRBJ2-7; the table names TRBD1, a call not compared with the DNA. TRBV12-2 is a pseudogene segment. This CDR3 spans 17 amino acids. The CDR3 coding sequence is TGTGCAAGTCGCCCCACCCCGACAGGGGTCCAAACCTACGAGCAGTACTTC. It translates to CASRPTPTGVQTYEQYF.

This rearrangement joins TRBV5-5 to TRBJ1-2; D is ambiguous. Trimming cost V 0 bases and J 1 base, with 7 bases left between them. CDR1 is SGHKS, CDR2 YYEKEE, per germline (reference sequence). The CDR3 spans 14 residues. CDR3 sequence (DNA): TGTGCCAGCAGCTTGGAGCTTATTAACTATGGCTACACCTTC. Residues: CASSLELINYGYTF. The full variable domain, with the rest looked up from reference TRBV5-5 and TRBJ1-2, is DAGVTQSPTHLIKTRGQQVTLRCSPISGHKSVSWYQQVLGQGPQFIFQYYEKEERGRGNFPDRFSARQFPNYSSELNVNALLLGDSALYLCASSLELINYGYTFGSGTRLTVV.

CDR3 in DNA: TGTGCCAGCAGCCTAAAAGTAGGGCTAGCGGGCTACAATGAGCAGTTCTTC. Amino acids: CASSLKVGLAGYNEQFF. The chain employs TRBV7-2 and TRBJ2-1; the match to TRBD2 covers 8 bases. The J segment lost 3 bases and the V segment lost 5 bases, leaving 12 bases of the junction unmatched. Germline lookup yields CDR1 SGHTA and CDR2 FQGNSA. The CDR3 has 17 residues.

The rearrangement links TRBV6-6 to TRBJ2-7; 7 bases agree with TRBD2. The CDR3 consists of 16 residues. Trimming took 6 bases from V and 3 from J; bases not matched to a gene: 14. Germline loops: CDR1 MNHNY, CDR2 SVGAGI (reference sequence). The CDR3 coding sequence is TGTGCCAGCAGACCCGGGGGGAGACTAGACCACTACGAGCAGTACTTC. Its protein product is CASRPGGRLDHYEQYF.